This TCR beta chain was recovered during a study of blood T cell repertoires in COVID-19. Across the whole study: Samples taken during acute and convalescent COVID-19 were collected in the United States, Italy and Spain. PBMCs, B-cell-depleted T cells, or T cells provided the cDNA or gDNA that made up the material.

In the study's own analysis: Reference gene primer amplification gave nucleated cell count estimates. TCRdb's copy holds only in-frame clones and misses some; the assay was immunoSEQ multiplex PCR. The DNA was the basis for D and trimming; V, J and clone size are from that table. There are approximately 350,000 clones in the sample; approximately 90% occur only once, and around 3.5% lies in the top ten. This CDR3 spans 14 amino acids. Germline CDR1 GTSNPN, CDR2 SVGIG (reference sequence). The trim removed 3 bases at V and 2 bases at J, leaving 4 bases unmatched. This clonotype was sampled from a woman aged 18-30 years who had recovered from COVID-19. This chain uses TRBV30 with TRBJ1-3; TRBD1 aligns across 7 bases. Material: peripheral blood. The CDR3 loop reads CAWSQGGAGNTIYF. CDR3 in DNA: TGTGCCTGGAGCCAGGGGGGAGCTGGAAACACCATATATTTT.